These 30 T cell receptor beta chains came from one sample sequenced in a study of shared clonotypes between healthy human individuals. TCRdb's table, derived via immunoSEQ multiplex PCR, lists solely in-frame clones and lacks some. This sample has around 1.9 million clones, with 90% to 95% found just once. It was CD45RO-negative cells, positively selected for CCR7, that made up naive CD8 cells, with terminally differentiated effector memory CD45RA+ cells excluded. The sample was naive CD8+ T cells from PBMCs. These TCRs come from a man younger than 35 in good health. Some clones in this sample may be carry-over from other donors' samples.

V gene TRBV5-1 combines with J gene TRBJ2-5; tentatively, D is TRBD1 or TRBD2 (5 bases each). Germline values: CDR1 SGHRS, CDR2 YFSETQ. V was pared by 4 bases and J by 0 bases, with 22 bases between. The CDR3 length is 18 residues. CDR3: CASSVGEGRLPHQETQYF. The CDR3, as DNA: TGCGCCAGCAGCGTAGGGGAAGGGCGACTACCCCACCAAGAGACCCAGTACTTC. The complete variable domain, with remaining parts taken from reference TRBV5-1 and TRBJ2-5, reads KAGVTQTPRYLIKTRGQQVTLSCSPISGHRSVSWYQQTPGQGLQFLFEYFSETQRNKGNFPGRFSGRQFSNSRSEMNVSTLELGDSALYLCASSVGEGRLPHQETQYFGPGTRLLVL.

The DNA of the CDR3 is TGTGCCACCAGCCATTCTCGGACCTACCTGGCTTCACCCCTCCACTTT. Translation: CATSHSRTYLASPLHF. The gene calls are TRBV15 and TRBJ1-6, with D unresolved. The CDR3 is 16 amino acids. Trimming left V 5 bases short and J 9 bases short, with 20 bases between. Per germline, CDR1 LNHNV and CDR2 YYDKDF (reference sequence).

The gene calls are TRBV30 and TRBJ2-5; tentative D call: TRBD1 (5 bases). The germline CDR1 and CDR2 sequences are GTSNPN and SVGIG (reference sequence). The CDR3 is 14 residues long. Trimming removed 1 base from V and 2 bases from J, with 11 bases in between. CDR3 sequence reads: CAWSGVGPQETQYF. The CDR3 bases are TGTGCCTGGAGTGGTGTGGGGCCTCAAGAGACCCAGTACTTC. The complete variable domain, with remaining parts taken from reference TRBV30 and TRBJ2-5, reads SQTIHQWPATLVQPVGSPLSLECTVEGTSNPNLYWYRQAAGRGLQLLFYSVGIGQISSEVPQNLSASRPQDRQFILSSKKLLLSDSGFYLCAWSGVGPQETQYFGPGTRLLVL.

The chain is built from TRBV28 and TRBJ1-1; TRBD1 might be the D (6 bases). CDR1 MDHEN and CDR2 SYDVKM come from the germline V gene. Trimming cost V 5 bases and J 0 bases, with 22 bases left between them. The CDR3 is 18 amino acids. CDR3 DNA sequence: TGTGCCAGCAGTCGGCCGCCCCGGACAGAGCCCTTGAACACTGAAGCTTTCTTT. Translated, it gives CASSRPPRTEPLNTEAFF.

This chain connects TRBV28 to TRBJ1-1, with D maybe TRBD1 (5 bases). Trimming shortened V by 2 bases and J by 4 bases, and 11 bases separated the two germline ends. CDR1 MDHEN and CDR2 SYDVKM come from the germline V gene. The CDR3 runs to 14 residues. CDR3 sequence (DNA): TGTGCCAGCAGTTTAGCAGGGTTGCCCACTGAAGCTTTCTTT. This encodes CASSLAGLPTEAFF.

V is TRBV9 and J is TRBJ2-2, with D uncertain. V lost 4 bases to trimming and J lost 6 bases, with 7 bases between them. There are 12 residues in the CDR3. Germline lookup yields CDR1 SGDLS and CDR2 YYNGEE. The CDR3 DNA reads TGTGCCAGCAGCTTTAGTCCCGGGGAGCTGTTTTTT. Translated: CASSFSPGELFF.

This chain links TRBV4-1 with TRBJ2-1; D possibly matches TRBD1 or TRBD2 (5 bases each). V was trimmed by 3 bases and J by 14 bases, leaving 23 bases between them. The CDR3 is 15 amino acids. Germline V gene sequence: CDR1 MGHRA, CDR2 YSYEKL. CDR3 coding DNA: TGCGCCAGCAGCCAGGCCGGGGTTGGGACCCAAGGCAAGTTCTTC. It yields the protein CASSQAGVGTQGKFF.

The chain employs TRBV5-1 and TRBJ2-3; 9 nucleotides agree with TRBD1. With V trimmed by 3 bases and J by 4 bases, 6 bases remained unmatched. The CDR3 covers 15 residues. Germline V lookup: CDR1 SGHRS, CDR2 YFSETQ. The CDR3 DNA follows: TGCGCCAGCAGCTCGACAGGGGGGCGGGCAGATACGCAGTATTTT. Its translation: CASSSTGGRADTQYF.

J is TRBJ2-7 and V is TRBV7-9, with 10 bases aligning to TRBD2. Trimming took 11 bases from V and 7 from J; bases not matched to a gene: 14. CDR1 and CDR2 from the germline V gene are SEHNR and FQNEAQ (reference sequence). The CDR3 extends over 14 amino acids. The CDR3 sequence: CAPSEAGGPGEQYF. The CDR3 region has the DNA TGTGCCCCCTCCGAAGCGGGAGGGCCGGGGGAGCAGTACTTC. Drawing the rest from reference TRBV7-9 and TRBJ2-7, the complete variable domain is DTGVSQNPRHKITKRGQNVTFRCDPISEHNRLYWYRQTLGQGPEFLTYFQNEAQLEKSRLLSDRFSAERPKGSFSTLEIQRTEQGDSAMYLCAPSEAGGPGEQYFGPGTRLTVT.

The chain couples TRBV27 to TRBJ1-5, with D maybe TRBD1 (5 bases). Trimming left V 5 bases short and J 5 bases short, with 13 bases between. The CDR3 runs 14 residues. Germline V lookup: CDR1 MNHEY, CDR2 SMNVEV (reference sequence). CDR3 residues: CASSRGVVDQPQHF. CDR3 nucleotide sequence: TGTGCCAGCAGTCGGGGGGTGGTGGATCAGCCCCAGCATTTT.

The CDR3 sequence: CASSVGSGSNYGYTF. DNA for the CDR3: TGTGCCAGCAGCGTAGGTAGCGGATCTAACTATGGCTACACCTTC. V is TRBV9 and J is TRBJ1-2; D not resolved. V lost 0 bases and J lost 0, with 9 bases in between. CDR1 is SGDLS and CDR2 is YYNGEE in the germline V gene. The CDR3 extends over 15 amino acids.

The table lists this clone with a count of one. This chain links TRBV9 with TRBJ2-7; 8 bases match TRBD2. V lost 3 bases and J lost 3; bases outside the gene matches: 11. This CDR3 spans 16 amino acids. CDR1 is SGDLS, CDR2 YYNGEE, per germline. The CDR3 reads CASSDHWAGGNYEQYF. The DNA of the CDR3 is TGTGCCAGCAGCGACCACTGGGCGGGAGGAAACTACGAGCAGTACTTC.

The genes are TRBV27 and TRBJ2-7; 8 bases map to TRBD1. The CDR3 consists of 17 residues. V lost 2 bases to trimming and J lost 4 bases; unmatched junction nucleotides: 13. Per germline, CDR1 MNHEY and CDR2 SMNVEV (reference sequence). CDR3 sequence (DNA): TGTGCCAGCAGTTTACTGGGACAGGCCCGACTGCAGTACGAGCAGTACTTC. Encoded protein: CASSLLGQARLQYEQYF.

This rearrangement joins TRBV7-9 to TRBJ2-2; D not resolved. Trimming took off 5 bases at V and 4 bases at J, with 11 bases between the two ends. Germline V CDR1 and CDR2: SEHNR, FQNEAQ (reference sequence). The length of the CDR3 is 14 residues. CDR3 amino acids: CASSEPVGTGELFF. The CDR3 region has the DNA TGTGCCAGCAGCGAGCCAGTAGGCACCGGGGAGCTGTTTTTT. The whole variable domain, filled in from reference TRBV7-9 and TRBJ2-2, reads DTGVSQNPRHKITKRGQNVTFRCDPISEHNRLYWYRQTLGQGPEFLTYFQNEAQLEKSRLLSDRFSAERPKGSFSTLEIQRTEQGDSAMYLCASSEPVGTGELFFGEGSRLTVL.

This chain joins TRBV5-1 and TRBJ1-1; TRBD1 matches at 11 bases. The CDR3 spans 17 residues. Germline CDR1 is SGHRS and CDR2 is YFSETQ. V dropped 4 bases and J dropped 2; count of bases not matched to a gene: 10. The CDR3 coding sequence is TGCGCCAGCAGCCCCGAGGGACAGGGGGTCGGAAACACTGAAGCTTTCTTT. Encoded protein: CASSPEGQGVGNTEAFF.

The CDR3 here is CASSLGPGGEYEQYF. CDR3 in DNA: TGTGCCAGCAGCTTAGGACCAGGGGGCGAATACGAGCAGTACTTC. V usage is TRBV7-7 and J usage is TRBJ2-7, with 8 bases that match TRBD1. J was trimmed by 4 bases and V by 1 base; bases with no gene match: 6. Germline V gene data show CDR1 as SSHAT and CDR2 as FNYEAQ (reference sequence). This CDR3 comprises 15 residues.

The chain is built from TRBV14 and TRBJ2-3; TRBD2 matches at 15 bases. This CDR3 has 18 amino acids. Germline CDR1 and CDR2: SGHDN and FVKESK. Trimming took 0 bases from V and 4 from J; bases not matched to a gene: 5. In nucleotides, the CDR3 is TGTGCCAGCAGCCAAGACGGGACTAGCGGGAGGTTGGCAGATACGCAGTATTTT. Its translation: CASSQDGTSGRLADTQYF.

This chain links TRBV7-8 with TRBJ2-2, with 11 bases matching TRBD2. Germline values: CDR1 SGHVS, CDR2 FQNEAQ. Trimming took 5 bases from V and 6 from J; bases not matched to a gene: 8. The CDR3 is 16 residues long. The CDR3 DNA sequence: TGTGCCAGCAGCATCCTTTTAGCGGGAGGGGCCGGGGAGCTGTTTTTT. Translating gives CASSILLAGGAGELFF.

The chain uses TRBV11-1 and TRBJ2-3, with TRBD1 identical over 10 bases. The junction had 4 bases not matched to a gene; V was cut back by 4 bases and J by 0 bases. This CDR3 has 16 amino acids. Germline V gene sequence: CDR1 SGHAT, CDR2 FQDESV (reference sequence). Here the CDR3 DNA reads TGTGCCAGCAGCTGGGACAGGGGTCCGAGCACAGATACGCAGTATTTT. This codes for CASSWDRGPSTDTQYF.

The CDR3 bases are TGTGCCAGCAGCTCAAGTTCGGGCGGAGTTTCTGGCTACACCTTC. The encoded protein is CASSSSSGGVSGYTF. The J gene is TRBJ1-2, the V gene TRBV7-6; D not certain. Germline-derived CDR1 and CDR2 are SGHVS and FNYEAQ. The CDR3 has 15 residues. V lost 4 bases, J lost 7 bases, and 19 bases lay in between.

This rearrangement joins TRBV27 to TRBJ2-7; D is unclear. Germline V gene lookup returns CDR1 MNHEY and CDR2 SMNVEV (reference sequence). V was shortened by 6 bases and J by 4 bases, with 16 bases between the two germline ends. The CDR3 loop spans 14 amino acids. The CDR3 spells CASRMGSKGYEQYF. The CDR3 nucleotides read TGTGCCAGCAGGATGGGATCCAAGGGTTACGAGCAGTACTTC.

The rearrangement links TRBV29-1 to TRBJ1-1, with D possibly TRBD1 on 5 matching bases. Germline CDR1 is SQVTM and CDR2 is ANQGSEA. Trimming shortened V by 6 bases and J by 5 bases, and 16 bases separated the two germline ends. The CDR3 sequence is 13 residues long. The CDR3 region has the DNA TGCAGCGTAATGGGGGGTGGGGTAACTGAAGCTTTCTTT. Its translation is CSVMGGGVTEAFF.

This chain links TRBV5-8 with TRBJ1-2; D unresolved. Germline-derived CDR1 and CDR2 are SGHTS and YDEGEE. This CDR3 is 12 amino acids long. V was cut by 4 bases and J by 4 bases, with 8 bases left in between. For the CDR3, the DNA is TGTGCCAGCAGCGCGGACCCCTATGGCTACACCTTC. Encoded protein: CASSADPYGYTF.

This chain connects TRBV28 to TRBJ1-1; perhaps TRBD1 as D (5 bases). CDR3 length: 14 residues. Germline CDR1 MDHEN, CDR2 SYDVKM. Trimming cost V 6 bases and J 5 bases, with 16 bases left between them. CDR3: CASSPGRGRTEAFF. CDR3 DNA: TGTGCCAGCAGCCCCGGGAGGGGAAGAACTGAAGCTTTCTTT.

The sample holds one count of this clone. Distinct nucleotide sequences in the sample also encode this CDR3. The chain uses TRBV28 and TRBJ1-5, with 9 bases identical to TRBD1. In germline, CDR1 is MDHEN, CDR2 SYDVKM. The CDR3 is 14 residues long. V lost 6 bases, J lost 7 bases, and 7 bases stayed unmatched. The CDR3 bases are TGTGCCAGCAGCTCGACAGGGGGGTGGCAGCCCCAGCATTTT. Its protein product is CASSSTGGWQPQHF.

The chain couples TRBV6-5 to TRBJ2-7; possible D gene TRBD2, 6 bases. There are 15 residues in the CDR3. Trimming shortened V by 2 bases and J by 0 bases, and 11 bases separated the two germline ends. The germline V gene has CDR1 MNHEY and CDR2 SVGAGI. CDR3 in amino acids: CASSYEGGPSYEQYF. In DNA, the CDR3 is TGTGCCAGCAGTTACGAGGGAGGACCCTCCTACGAGCAGTACTTC.

V is TRBV29-1 and J is TRBJ1-2; tentatively, D is TRBD1 (5 bases). V lost 5 bases and J lost 7, with 11 bases in between. The germline V gene encodes CDR1 SQVTM and CDR2 ANQGSEA. The CDR3 runs 11 residues. The CDR3 loop is CSVRIGGGYTF. In nucleotides, the CDR3 is TGCAGCGTTCGAATCGGGGGTGGCTACACCTTC. The variable domain in full, with the rest retrieved from reference TRBV29-1 and TRBJ1-2, is SAVISQKPSRDICQRGTSLTIQCQVDSQVTMMFWYRQQPGQSLTLIATANQGSEATYESGFVIDKFPISRPNLTFSTLTVSNMSPEDSSIYLCSVRIGGGYTFGSGTRLTVV.

This clone was picked up one time. This sequence joins TRBV9 and TRBJ2-1, with D tentatively TRBD2 (5 bases). Trimming left V 3 bases short and J 3 bases short, with 19 bases between. Germline V CDR1 and CDR2: SGDLS, YYNGEE. The CDR3 covers 17 residues. The CDR3 spells CASSDGLRGSVYNEQFF. The DNA for the CDR3 is TGTGCCAGCAGCGACGGGCTACGAGGGAGTGTCTACAATGAGCAGTTCTTC.

The chain couples TRBV28 to TRBJ2-3; unclear D gene. The CDR3 sequence is 14 residues long. The germline CDR1 and CDR2 sequences are MDHEN and SYDVKM. The V gene lost 3 bases and the J gene lost 1 base, with 8 bases spanning the gap. This chain's CDR3 is CASSLVKGTDTQYF. In DNA, the CDR3 is TGTGCCAGCAGTTTGGTCAAGGGCACAGATACGCAGTATTTT.

The V and J genes are TRBV14 and TRBJ1-1, with TRBD1 as a possible D gene (6 bases). Trimming removed 0 bases from V and 0 bases from J, with 11 bases in between. CDR3 length equals 16 residues. CDR1 is SGHDN, CDR2 FVKESK, per germline. This CDR3 reads CASSQDRSGVNTEAFF. The CDR3 coding sequence is TGTGCCAGCAGCCAAGACCGGTCAGGGGTGAACACTGAAGCTTTCTTT.